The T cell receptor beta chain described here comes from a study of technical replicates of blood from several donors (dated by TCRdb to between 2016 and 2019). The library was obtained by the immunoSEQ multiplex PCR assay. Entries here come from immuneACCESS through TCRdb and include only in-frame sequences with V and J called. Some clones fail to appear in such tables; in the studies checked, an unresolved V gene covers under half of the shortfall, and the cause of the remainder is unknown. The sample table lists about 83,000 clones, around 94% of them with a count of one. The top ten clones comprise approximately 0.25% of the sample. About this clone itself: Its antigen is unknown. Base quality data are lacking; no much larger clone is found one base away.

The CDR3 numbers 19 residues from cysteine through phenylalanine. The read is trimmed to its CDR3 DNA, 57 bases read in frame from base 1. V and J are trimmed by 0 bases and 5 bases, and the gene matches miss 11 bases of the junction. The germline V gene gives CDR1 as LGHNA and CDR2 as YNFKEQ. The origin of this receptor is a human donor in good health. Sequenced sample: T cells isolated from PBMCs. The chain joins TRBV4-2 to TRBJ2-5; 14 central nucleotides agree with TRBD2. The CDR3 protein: CASSQEWGTSGGGIETQYF. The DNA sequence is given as TGTGCCAGCAGCCAAGAATGGGGGACTAGCGGGGGAGGCATCGAGACCCAGTACTTC.